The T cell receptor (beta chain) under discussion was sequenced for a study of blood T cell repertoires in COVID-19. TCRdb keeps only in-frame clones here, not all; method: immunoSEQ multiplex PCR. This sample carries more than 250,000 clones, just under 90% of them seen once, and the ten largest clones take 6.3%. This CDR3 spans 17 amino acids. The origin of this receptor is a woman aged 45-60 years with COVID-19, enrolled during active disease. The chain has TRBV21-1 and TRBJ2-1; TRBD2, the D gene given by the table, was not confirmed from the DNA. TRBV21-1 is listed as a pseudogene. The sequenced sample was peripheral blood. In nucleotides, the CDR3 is TGTGCCAGCAGCAAAATTGGGCGGGATAGTAAATACAATGAGCAGTTCTTC. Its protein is CASSKIGRDSKYNEQFF.